The source of this T cell receptor beta chain is a study of T-cell reconstitution after alpha-beta-depleted transplantation in children. Study-level points and caveats: By about two months after transplant, alpha-beta T cells reportedly arose from several hundred graft clones that had expanded. Among T cells one year after transplant, newly produced cells accounted for most counts and diversity. Some patients owed their high day-60 TCRbeta diversity to surviving recipient T cells and thymic progenitors.

The length of the CDR3 is 13 residues. The germline V gene has CDR1 DFQATT and CDR2 SNEGSKA (reference sequence). V shed 3 bases, J shed 3 bases, and the junction held 5 bases outside the gene matches. This clonotype was picked up many times. No antigen is known for it. It was with unique molecular identifiers that the TCRbeta library was prepared. One entry per CDR3 protein results from TCRdb running MiXCR on the PCR reads. The data contain 200,000 or so distinct CDR3 sequences, approximately 6.3% of them singletons. The sequence was obtained from a boy younger than 10 with acute lymphoblastic leukemia, due to receive a stem cell transplant. V and J are TRBV20-1 and TRBJ2-7; 7 nucleotides align to TRBD1. The sample consisted of PBMCs, taken before TCRalphabeta/CD19-depleted stem cell transplant. Written as DNA, the CDR3 is TGCAGTGCTAGCAAGGGACAGCTCTACGAGCAGTACTTC. It specifies CSASKGQLYEQYF.